The entry that follows covers one T cell receptor (beta chain) sequence. The target of this receptor is not known. Base qualities were left out, and no much larger clone turns up one base away. Interpreted using the paper, the time point label stands for: sample taken at primary tumor resection. Samples were obtained from approximately 77 patients with early-stage, untreated non-small cell lung cancer from the lung TRACERx cohort. For TCR sequencing, whole RNA was extracted from tumor and nontumor lung tissue, or from cryopreserved PBMC samples, and no cell sorting was done. A patient was chosen for TCR sequencing only when enough RNA was available from at least two tumor regions. The library was obtained by 5' RACE. Instrument used: NextSeq 500. In the TCR library protocol, a unique molecular identifier was attached to each TCR cDNA molecule so that PCR and sequencing errors could be corrected. Per the original workflow: Decombinator tools were used for TCR identification, UMI-based error correction and CDR3 extraction. TCRs above a frequency of 2 per 1,000, corresponding to the top 1% of the tumor frequency distribution, were defined as expanded. Rényi diversity was computed with the R vegan package after subsampling each repertoire 100 times to 5,000 TCRs. CDR3 similarity networks were built from amino acid triplet string-kernel similarity, connecting CDR3s with pairwise similarity above 0.82. TCRdb reworked the public reads: Q25 trimming with fastp, MiXCR clone assembly, productive beta chains retained. Every entry covers one CDR3 protein and lists the most common genes and DNA from its rows. These V and J calls are TCRdb output, not the study's own analysis. This sample lists under 85,000 distinct CDR3 sequences; 7.5% to 9.5% were detected once. The top ten clones comprise roughly 7% of the sample.

The CDR3 runs 13 residues from the cysteine to the phenylalanine. The only DNA kept is the CDR3, 39 bases in frame from the first base. Looking up the germline V gene yields CDR1 SGHTA and CDR2 FQGTGA. V is reduced by 1 base and J by 6 bases, leaving a spacing of 8 bases between them. This record belongs to a study of spatial heterogeneity in lung cancer (dated by TCRdb to 2018 to 2020). In terms of the full investigation: More beta-chain than alpha-chain transcripts were consistently detected, likely reflecting higher beta-chain transcript abundance. In the raw uncorrected reads, each unique combination of TCR and UMI appeared on average more than ten times. TCR repertoire features were related to nonsynonymous mutation counts determined by whole-exome sequencing of tumor tissue. In non-small cell lung cancer, the study quantitatively compared TCR alpha and beta repertoires across several tumor regions, matched nontumor lung, and blood. At surgery, both alpha and beta chains were TCR-sequenced in around 240 tumor regions, about 64 matched nontumor lung samples and just over 55 PBMC samples. General study outcomes and caveats: Ubiquitous expanded tumor TCRs were detected in blood more often at tumor resection than at routine follow-up. Additional single-cell paired TCR alpha and beta sequencing was considered necessary to confirm, at a functional level, the hypothesis that regional TCRs recognize regional mutations.

Here the sequenced sample was PBMCs, taken at surgery. The rearranged chain carries TRBV7-3 and TRBJ2-3, with an unclear D gene assignment. The sequence derives from a male donor with early-stage non-small cell lung cancer. The sequenced DNA: TGTGCCAGCAGCTTAATTTCATCGGATACGCAGTATTTT. It codes for CASSLISSDTQYF.